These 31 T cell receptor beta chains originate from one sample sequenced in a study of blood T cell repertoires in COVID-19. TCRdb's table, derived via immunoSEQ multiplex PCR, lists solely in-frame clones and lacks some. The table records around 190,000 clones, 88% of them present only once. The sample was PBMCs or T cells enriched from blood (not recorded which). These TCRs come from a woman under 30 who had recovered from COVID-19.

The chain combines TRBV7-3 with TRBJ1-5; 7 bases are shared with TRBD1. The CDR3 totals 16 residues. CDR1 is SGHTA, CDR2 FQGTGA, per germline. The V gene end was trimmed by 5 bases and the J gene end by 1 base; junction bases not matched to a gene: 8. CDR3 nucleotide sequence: TGTGCCAGCAGCCCACGACAGGGTTTGAGCAATCAGCCCCAGCATTTT. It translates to CASSPRQGLSNQPQHF.

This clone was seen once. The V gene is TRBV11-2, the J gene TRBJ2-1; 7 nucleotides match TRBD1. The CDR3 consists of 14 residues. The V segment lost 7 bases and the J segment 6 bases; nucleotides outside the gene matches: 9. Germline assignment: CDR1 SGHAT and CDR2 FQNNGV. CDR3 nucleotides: TGTGCCAGCACGGGTGACAGGGTTTCCAATGAGCAGTTCTTC. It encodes CASTGDRVSNEQFF.

CDR3: CASSLARDRGPGELFF. CDR3 nucleotides: TGCGCCAGCAGCTTGGCCCGGGACAGGGGGCCCGGGGAGCTGTTTTTT. The rearrangement uses TRBV5-1 and TRBJ2-2; 12 positions agree with TRBD1. CDR3 length equals 16 residues. With V trimmed by 0 bases and J by 6 bases, 3 bases remained unmatched. CDR1 and CDR2 (germline): SGHRS, YFSETQ.

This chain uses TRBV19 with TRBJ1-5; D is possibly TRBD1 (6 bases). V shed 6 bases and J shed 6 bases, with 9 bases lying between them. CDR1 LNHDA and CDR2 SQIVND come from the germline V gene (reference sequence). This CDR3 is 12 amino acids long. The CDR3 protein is CASRTGPQPQHF. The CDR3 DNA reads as TGTGCCAGTAGGACAGGTCCTCAGCCCCAGCATTTT.

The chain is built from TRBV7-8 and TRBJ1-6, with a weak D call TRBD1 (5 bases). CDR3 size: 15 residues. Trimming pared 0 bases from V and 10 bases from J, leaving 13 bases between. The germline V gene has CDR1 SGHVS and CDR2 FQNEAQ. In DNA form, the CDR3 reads TGTGCCAGCAGCTTAGCGGTGCCAGGGCGCTCACCCCTCCACTTT. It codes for CASSLAVPGRSPLHF.

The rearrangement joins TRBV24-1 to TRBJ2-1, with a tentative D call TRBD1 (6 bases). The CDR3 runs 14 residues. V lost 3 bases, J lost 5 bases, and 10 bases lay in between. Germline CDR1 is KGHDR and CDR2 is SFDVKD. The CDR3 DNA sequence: TGTGCCACCAGTGATCAGGGGCGTAACAATGAGCAGTTCTTC. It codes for CATSDQGRNNEQFF.

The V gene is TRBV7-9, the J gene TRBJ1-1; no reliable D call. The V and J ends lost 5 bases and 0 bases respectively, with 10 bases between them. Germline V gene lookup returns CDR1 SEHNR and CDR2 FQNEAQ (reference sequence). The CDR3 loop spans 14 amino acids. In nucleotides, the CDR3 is TGTGCCAGCAGCCCACGTGCGGTGAACACTGAAGCTTTCTTT. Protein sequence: CASSPRAVNTEAFF.

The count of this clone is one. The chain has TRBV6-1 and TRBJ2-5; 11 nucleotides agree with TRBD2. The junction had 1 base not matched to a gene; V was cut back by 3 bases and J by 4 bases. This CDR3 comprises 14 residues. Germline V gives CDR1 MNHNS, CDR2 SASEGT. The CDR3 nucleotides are TGTGCCAGCAGTGATAGCGGGGGGGCAGAGACCCAGTACTTC. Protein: CASSDSGGAETQYF.

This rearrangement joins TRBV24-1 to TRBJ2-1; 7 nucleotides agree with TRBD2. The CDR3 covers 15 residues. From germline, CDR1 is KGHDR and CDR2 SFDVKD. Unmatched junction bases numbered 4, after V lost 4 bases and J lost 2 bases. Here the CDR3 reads CATSDPSGTYNEQFF. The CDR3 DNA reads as TGTGCCACCAGTGACCCTAGCGGAACCTACAATGAGCAGTTCTTC.

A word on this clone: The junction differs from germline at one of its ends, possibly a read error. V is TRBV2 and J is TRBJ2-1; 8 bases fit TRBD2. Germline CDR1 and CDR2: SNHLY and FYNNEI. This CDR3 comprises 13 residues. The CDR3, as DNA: TGTGCCAGCAGTGAAGGGTTAGCGGGACTCCCTCTCTTC. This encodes CASSEGLAGLPLF.

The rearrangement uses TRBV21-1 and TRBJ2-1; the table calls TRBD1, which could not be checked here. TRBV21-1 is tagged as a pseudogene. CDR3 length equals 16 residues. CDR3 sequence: CASSDRDSARHNEQFF. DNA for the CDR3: TGTGCCAGCAGCGACAGGGACAGTGCTCGACACAATGAGCAGTTCTTC.

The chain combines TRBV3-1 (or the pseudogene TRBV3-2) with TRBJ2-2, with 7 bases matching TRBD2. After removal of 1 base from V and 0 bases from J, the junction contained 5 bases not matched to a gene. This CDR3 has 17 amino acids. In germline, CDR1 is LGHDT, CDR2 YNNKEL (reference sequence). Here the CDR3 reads CASSQVGLAANTGELFF. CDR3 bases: TGTGCCAGCAGCCAAGTTGGGCTAGCGGCGAACACCGGGGAGCTGTTTTTT.

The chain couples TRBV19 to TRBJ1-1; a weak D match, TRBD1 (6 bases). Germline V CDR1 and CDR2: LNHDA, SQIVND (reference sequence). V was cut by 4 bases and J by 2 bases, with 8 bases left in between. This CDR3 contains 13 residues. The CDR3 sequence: CASSKQGNTEAFF. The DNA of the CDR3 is TGTGCCAGTAGTAAACAGGGAAACACTGAAGCTTTCTTT.

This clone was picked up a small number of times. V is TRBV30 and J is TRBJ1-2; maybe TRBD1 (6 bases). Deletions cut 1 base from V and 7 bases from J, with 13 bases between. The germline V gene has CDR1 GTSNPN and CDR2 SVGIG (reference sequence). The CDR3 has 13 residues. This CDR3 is CAWSDRGAGGYTF. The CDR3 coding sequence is TGTGCCTGGAGTGACCGGGGGGCGGGTGGCTACACCTTC. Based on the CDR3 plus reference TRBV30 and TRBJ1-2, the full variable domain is SQTIHQWPATLVQPVGSPLSLECTVEGTSNPNLYWYRQAAGRGLQLLFYSVGIGQISSEVPQNLSASRPQDRQFILSSKKLLLSDSGFYLCAWSDRGAGGYTFGSGTRLTVV.

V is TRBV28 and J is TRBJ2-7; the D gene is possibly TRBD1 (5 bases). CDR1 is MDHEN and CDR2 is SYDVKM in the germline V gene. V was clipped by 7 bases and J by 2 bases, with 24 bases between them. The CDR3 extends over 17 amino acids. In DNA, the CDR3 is TGTGCCAGCACCAGATCCGAGTCGAAGGGGTTTACCTACGAGCAGTACTTC. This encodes CASTRSESKGFTYEQYF.

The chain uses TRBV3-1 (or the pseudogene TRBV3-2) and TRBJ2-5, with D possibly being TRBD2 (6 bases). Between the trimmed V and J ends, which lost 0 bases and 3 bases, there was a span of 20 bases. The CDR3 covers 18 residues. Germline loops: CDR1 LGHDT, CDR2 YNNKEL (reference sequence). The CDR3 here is CASSQDFYNRRVEETQYF. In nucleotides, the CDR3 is TGTGCCAGCAGCCAAGATTTTTACAATAGGAGGGTGGAAGAGACCCAGTACTTC.

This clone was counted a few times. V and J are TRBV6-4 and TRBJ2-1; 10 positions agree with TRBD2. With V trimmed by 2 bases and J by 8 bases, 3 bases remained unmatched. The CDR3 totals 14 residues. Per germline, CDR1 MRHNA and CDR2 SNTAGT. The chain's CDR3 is CASSDLAGEDEQFF. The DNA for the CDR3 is TGTGCCAGCAGTGACCTAGCGGGAGAGGATGAGCAGTTCTTC.

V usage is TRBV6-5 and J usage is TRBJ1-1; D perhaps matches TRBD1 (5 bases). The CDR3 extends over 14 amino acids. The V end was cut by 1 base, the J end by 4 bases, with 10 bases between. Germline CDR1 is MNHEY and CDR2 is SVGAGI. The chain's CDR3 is CASSYYRSPTEAFF. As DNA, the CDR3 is TGTGCCAGCAGTTACTACAGGTCCCCCACTGAAGCTTTCTTT.

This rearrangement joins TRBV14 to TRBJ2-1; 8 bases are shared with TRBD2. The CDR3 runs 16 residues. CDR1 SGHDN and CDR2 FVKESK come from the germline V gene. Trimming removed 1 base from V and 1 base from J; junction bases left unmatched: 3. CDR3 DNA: TGTGCCAGCAGCCAAGGAGGGACTAGGTCCTACAATGAGCAGTTCTTC. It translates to CASSQGGTRSYNEQFF.

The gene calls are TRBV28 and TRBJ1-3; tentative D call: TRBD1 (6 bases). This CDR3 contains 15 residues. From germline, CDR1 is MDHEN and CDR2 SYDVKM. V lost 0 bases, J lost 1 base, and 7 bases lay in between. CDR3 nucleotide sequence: TGTGCCAGCAGTTTATGGGGGGCGTCTGGAAACACCATATATTTT. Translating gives CASSLWGASGNTIYF.

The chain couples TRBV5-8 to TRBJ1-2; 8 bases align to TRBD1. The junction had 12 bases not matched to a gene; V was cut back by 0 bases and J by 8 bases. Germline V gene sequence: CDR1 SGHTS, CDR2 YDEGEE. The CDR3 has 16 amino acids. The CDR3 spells CASSLEYGQGGVGYTF. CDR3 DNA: TGTGCCAGCAGCTTGGAGTACGGACAGGGAGGGGTCGGCTACACCTTC.

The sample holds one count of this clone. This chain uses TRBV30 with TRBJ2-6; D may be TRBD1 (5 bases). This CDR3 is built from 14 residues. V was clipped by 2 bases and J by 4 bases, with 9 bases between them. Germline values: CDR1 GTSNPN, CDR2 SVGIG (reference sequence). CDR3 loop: CAWSRGTGANVLTF. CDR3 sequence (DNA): TGTGCCTGGAGTAGGGGAACCGGGGCCAACGTCCTGACTTTC.

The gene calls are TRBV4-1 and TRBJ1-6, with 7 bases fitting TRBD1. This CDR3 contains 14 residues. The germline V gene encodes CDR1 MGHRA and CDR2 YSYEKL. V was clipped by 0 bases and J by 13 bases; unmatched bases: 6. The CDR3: CASSQDDRAYPLHF. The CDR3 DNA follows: TGCGCCAGCAGCCAAGATGACAGGGCCTATCCCCTCCACTTT.

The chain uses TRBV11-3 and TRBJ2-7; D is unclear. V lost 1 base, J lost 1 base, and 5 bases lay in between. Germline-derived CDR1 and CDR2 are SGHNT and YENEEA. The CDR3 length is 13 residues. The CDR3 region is CASSLASSYEQYF. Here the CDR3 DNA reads TGTGCCAGCAGCTTAGCGTCTTCCTACGAGCAGTACTTC.

CDR3 sequence reads: CSASVLGVEYF. In nucleotides, the CDR3 is TGCAGTGCTAGTGTTTTAGGGGTAGAGTACTTC. The chain is built from TRBV20-1 and TRBJ2-4; TRBD1 might be the D (5 bases). The CDR3 contains 11 residues. From germline, CDR1 is DFQATT and CDR2 SNEGSKA (reference sequence). Trimming left V 3 bases short and J 14 bases short, with 14 bases between.

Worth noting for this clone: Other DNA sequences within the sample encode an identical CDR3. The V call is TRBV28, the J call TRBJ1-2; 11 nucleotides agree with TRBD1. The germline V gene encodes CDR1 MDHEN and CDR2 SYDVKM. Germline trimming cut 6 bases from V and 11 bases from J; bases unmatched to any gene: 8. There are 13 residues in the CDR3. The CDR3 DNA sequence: TGTGCCAGCAGCCGGGACAGGGGGAATAAGTACACCTTC. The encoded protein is CASSRDRGNKYTF.

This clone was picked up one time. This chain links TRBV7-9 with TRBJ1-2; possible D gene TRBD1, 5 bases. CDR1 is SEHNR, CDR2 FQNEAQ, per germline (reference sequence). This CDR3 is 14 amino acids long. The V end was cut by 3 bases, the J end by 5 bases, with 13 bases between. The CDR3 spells CASSFGGSGYGYTF. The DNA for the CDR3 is TGTGCCAGCAGCTTTGGGGGGAGCGGATATGGCTACACCTTC.

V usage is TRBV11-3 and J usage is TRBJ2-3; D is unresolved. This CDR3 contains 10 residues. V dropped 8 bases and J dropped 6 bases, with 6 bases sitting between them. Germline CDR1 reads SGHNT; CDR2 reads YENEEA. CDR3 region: CASPPDTQYF. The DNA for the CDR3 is TGTGCCAGCCCTCCCGATACGCAGTATTTT.

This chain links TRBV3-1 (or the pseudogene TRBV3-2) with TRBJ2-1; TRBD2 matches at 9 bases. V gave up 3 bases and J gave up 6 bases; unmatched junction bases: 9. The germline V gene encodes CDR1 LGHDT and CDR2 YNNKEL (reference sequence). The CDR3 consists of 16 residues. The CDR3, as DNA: TGTGCCAGCAGCCAGCCCCTCAGCGGGGGGCTCAATGAGCAGTTCTTC. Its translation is CASSQPLSGGLNEQFF.

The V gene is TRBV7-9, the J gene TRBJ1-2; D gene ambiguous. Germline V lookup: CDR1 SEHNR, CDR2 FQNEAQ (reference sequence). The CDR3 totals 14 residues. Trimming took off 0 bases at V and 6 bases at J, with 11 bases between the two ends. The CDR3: CASSLASSKDGYTF. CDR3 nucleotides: TGTGCCAGCAGCTTAGCGTCCAGTAAAGATGGCTACACCTTC.

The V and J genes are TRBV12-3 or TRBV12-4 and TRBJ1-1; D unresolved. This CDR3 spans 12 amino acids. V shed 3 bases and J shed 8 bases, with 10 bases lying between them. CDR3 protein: CASSFFQSEAFF. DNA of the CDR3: TGTGCCAGCAGTTTTTTTCAGTCAGAAGCTTTCTTT.